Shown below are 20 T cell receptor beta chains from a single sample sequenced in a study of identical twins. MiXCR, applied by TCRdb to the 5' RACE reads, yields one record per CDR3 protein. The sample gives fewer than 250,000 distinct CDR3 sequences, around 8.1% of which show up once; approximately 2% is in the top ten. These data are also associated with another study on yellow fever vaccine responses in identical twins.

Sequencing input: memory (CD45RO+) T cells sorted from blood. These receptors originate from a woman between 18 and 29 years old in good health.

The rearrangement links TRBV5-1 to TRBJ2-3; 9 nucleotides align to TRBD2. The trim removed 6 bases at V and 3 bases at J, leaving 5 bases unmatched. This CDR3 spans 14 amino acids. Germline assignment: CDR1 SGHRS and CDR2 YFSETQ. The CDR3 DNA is TGCGCCAGCACCGCGGGGGGGCCTACAGATACGCAGTATTTT. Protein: CASTAGGPTDTQYF.

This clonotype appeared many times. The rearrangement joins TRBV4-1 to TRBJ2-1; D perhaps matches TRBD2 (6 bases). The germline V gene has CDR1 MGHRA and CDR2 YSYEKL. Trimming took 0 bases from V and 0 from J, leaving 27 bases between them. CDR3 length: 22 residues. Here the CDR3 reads CASSQDRSIGGITAFSYNEQFF. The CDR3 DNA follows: TGCGCCAGCAGCCAAGATCGGAGCATTGGAGGGATTACAGCGTTCTCCTACAATGAGCAGTTCTTC.

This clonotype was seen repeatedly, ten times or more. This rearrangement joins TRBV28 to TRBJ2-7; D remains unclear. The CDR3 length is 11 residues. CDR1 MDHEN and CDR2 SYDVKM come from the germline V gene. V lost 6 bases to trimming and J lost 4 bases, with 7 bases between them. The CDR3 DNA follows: TGTGCCAGCAGCGAACGGTACGAGCAGTACTTC. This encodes CASSERYEQYF.

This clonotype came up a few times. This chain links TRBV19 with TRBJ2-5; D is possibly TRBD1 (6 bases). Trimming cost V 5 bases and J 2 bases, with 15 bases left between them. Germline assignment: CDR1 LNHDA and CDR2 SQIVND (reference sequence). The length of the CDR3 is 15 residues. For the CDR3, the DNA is TGTGCCAGTAGTGCTTCGACAGGCGTACAAGAGACCCAGTACTTC. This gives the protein CASSASTGVQETQYF.

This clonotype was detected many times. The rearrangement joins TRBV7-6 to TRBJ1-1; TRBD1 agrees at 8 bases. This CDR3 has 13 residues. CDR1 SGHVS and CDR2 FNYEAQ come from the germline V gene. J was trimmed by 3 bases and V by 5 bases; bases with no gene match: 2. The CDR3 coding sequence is TGTGCCAGCAGCAGACAGGGGCACACTGAAGCTTTCTTT. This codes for CASSRQGHTEAFF.

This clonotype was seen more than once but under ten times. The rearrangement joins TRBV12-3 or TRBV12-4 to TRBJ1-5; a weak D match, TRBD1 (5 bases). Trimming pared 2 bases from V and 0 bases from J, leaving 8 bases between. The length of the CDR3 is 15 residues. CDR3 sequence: CASSLTTDSNQPQHF. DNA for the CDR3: TGTGCCAGCAGTTTAACGACAGATAGCAATCAGCCCCAGCATTTT.

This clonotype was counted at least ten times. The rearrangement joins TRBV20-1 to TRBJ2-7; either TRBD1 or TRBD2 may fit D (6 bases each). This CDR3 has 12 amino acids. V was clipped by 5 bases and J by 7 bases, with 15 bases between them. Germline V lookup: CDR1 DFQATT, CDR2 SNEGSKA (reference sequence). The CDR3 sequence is CSAQRGGGEQYF. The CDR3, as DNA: TGCAGTGCTCAACGTGGAGGGGGAGAGCAGTACTTC.

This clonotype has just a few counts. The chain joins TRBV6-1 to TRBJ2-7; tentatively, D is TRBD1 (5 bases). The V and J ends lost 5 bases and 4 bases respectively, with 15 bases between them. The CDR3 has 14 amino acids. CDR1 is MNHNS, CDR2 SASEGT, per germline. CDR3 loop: CASSPQNRNYEQYF. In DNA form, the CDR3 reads TGTGCCAGCAGTCCACAAAACAGGAATTACGAGCAGTACTTC.

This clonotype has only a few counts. DNA for the CDR3: TGTGCCAGCAGCCCGACTTTGCCGCCCCAGCATTTT. It is translated as CASSPTLPPQHF. J is TRBJ1-5 and V is TRBV28; no clear D gene. This CDR3 is built from 12 residues. Trimming removed 6 bases at V and 9 bases at J, with 12 bases between. Germline V gene data show CDR1 as MDHEN and CDR2 as SYDVKM. Complete variable domain (other parts from reference TRBV28 and TRBJ1-5): DVKVTQSSRYLVKRTGEKVFLECVQDMDHENMFWYRQDPGLGLRLIYFSYDVKMKEKGDIPEGYSVSREKKERFSLILESASTNQTSMYLCASSPTLPPQHFGDGTRLSIL.

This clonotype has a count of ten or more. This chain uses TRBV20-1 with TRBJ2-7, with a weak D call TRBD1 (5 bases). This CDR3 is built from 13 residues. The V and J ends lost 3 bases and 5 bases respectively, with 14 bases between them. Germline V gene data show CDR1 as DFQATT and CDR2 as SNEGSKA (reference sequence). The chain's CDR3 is CSASIWEGDEQYF. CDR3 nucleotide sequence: TGCAGTGCTAGTATATGGGAAGGGGACGAGCAGTACTTC.

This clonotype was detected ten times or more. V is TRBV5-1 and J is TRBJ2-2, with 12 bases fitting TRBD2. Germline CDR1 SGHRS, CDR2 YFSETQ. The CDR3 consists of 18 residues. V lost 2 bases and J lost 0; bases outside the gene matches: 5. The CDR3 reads CASSLRLAGAANTGELFF. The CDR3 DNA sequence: TGCGCCAGCAGCTTAAGACTAGCGGGGGCCGCGAACACCGGGGAGCTGTTTTTT.

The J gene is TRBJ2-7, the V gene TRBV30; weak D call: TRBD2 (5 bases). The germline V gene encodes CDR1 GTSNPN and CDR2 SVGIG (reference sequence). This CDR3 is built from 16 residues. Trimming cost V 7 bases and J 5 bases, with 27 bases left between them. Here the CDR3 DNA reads TGTGCCTCCCTAGGCCCCTCGGGGAGAAGGCACGACGAGCAGTACTTC. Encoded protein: CASLGPSGRRHDEQYF.

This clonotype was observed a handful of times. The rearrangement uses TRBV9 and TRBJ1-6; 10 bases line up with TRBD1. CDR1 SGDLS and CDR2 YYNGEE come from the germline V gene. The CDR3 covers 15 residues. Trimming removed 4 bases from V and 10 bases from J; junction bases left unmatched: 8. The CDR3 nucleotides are TGTGCCAGCAGCCCCGGGGGGACAGGGGACTCACCCCTCCACTTT. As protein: CASSPGGTGDSPLHF. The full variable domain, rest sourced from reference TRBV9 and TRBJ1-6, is DSGVTQTPKHLITATGQRVTLRCSPRSGDLSVYWYQQSLDQGLQFLIQYYNGEERAKGNILERFSAQQFPDLHSELNLSSLELGDSALYFCASSPGGTGDSPLHFGNGTRLTVT.

This CDR3 reads CASSPRPKNTGELFF. The CDR3 region has the DNA TGTGCCAGCAGCCCCCGCCCGAAGAACACCGGGGAGCTGTTTTTT. The chain is built from TRBV5-6 and TRBJ2-2; D not resolved. Per the germline V gene, CDR1 is SGHDT and CDR2 is YYEEEE. Trimming removed 4 bases at V and 1 base at J, with 11 bases between. The CDR3 runs to 15 residues.

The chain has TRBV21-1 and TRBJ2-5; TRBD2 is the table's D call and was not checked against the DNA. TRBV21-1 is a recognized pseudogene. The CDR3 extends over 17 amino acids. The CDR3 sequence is CASSKELAGGAEETQYF. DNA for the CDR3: TGTGCCAGCAGCAAAGAACTAGCGGGGGGGGCCGAAGAGACCCAGTACTTC.

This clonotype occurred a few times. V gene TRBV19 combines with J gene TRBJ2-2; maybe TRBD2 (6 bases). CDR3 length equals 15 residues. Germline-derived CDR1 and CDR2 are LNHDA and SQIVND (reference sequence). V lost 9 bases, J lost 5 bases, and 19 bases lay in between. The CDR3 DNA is TGTGCCAGCGGGACTGGTGGGGGAAGGACCGGGGAGCTGTTTTTT. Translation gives CASGTGGGRTGELFF.

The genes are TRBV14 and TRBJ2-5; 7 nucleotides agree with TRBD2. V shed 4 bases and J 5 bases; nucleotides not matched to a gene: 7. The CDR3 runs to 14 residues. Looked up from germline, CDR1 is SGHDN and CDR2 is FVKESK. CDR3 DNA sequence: TGTGCCAGCAGCCCCATTGGGAGGGAGGAGACCCAGTACTTC. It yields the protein CASSPIGREETQYF. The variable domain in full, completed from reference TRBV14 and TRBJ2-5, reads EAGVTQFPSHSVIEKGQTVTLRCDPISGHDNLYWYRRVMGKEIKFLLHFVKESKQDESGMPNNRFLAERTGGTYSTLKVQPAELEDSGVYFCASSPIGREETQYFGPGTRLLVL.

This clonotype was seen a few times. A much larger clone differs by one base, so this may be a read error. The CDR3 nucleotides are TGCGCCAGCAGCTTGGAGGTCAGGTTTTACGAGCAGTACTTC. Its translation is CASSLEVRFYEQYF. The chain employs TRBV5-1 and TRBJ2-7; D not resolved. With 0 bases removed from V and 4 bases from J, the gap between germline ends came to 11 bases. Per the germline V gene, CDR1 is SGHRS and CDR2 is YFSETQ. CDR3 length: 14 amino acids.

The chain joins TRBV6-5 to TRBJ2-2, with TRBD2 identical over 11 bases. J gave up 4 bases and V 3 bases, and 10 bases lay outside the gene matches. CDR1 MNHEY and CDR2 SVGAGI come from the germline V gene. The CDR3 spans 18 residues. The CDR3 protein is CASSYKILAGGLTGELFF. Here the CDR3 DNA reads TGTGCCAGCAGTTATAAAATCCTAGCGGGGGGCCTCACCGGGGAGCTGTTTTTT.

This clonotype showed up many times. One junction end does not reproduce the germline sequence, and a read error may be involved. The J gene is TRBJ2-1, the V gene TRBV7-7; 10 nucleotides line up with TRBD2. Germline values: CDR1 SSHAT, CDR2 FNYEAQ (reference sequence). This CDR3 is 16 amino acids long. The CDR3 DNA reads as TGTGCTAGCAGCTCCAACGCGGGACTAGCGAACAATGAGCAGTTCTTC. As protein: CASSSNAGLANNEQFF.